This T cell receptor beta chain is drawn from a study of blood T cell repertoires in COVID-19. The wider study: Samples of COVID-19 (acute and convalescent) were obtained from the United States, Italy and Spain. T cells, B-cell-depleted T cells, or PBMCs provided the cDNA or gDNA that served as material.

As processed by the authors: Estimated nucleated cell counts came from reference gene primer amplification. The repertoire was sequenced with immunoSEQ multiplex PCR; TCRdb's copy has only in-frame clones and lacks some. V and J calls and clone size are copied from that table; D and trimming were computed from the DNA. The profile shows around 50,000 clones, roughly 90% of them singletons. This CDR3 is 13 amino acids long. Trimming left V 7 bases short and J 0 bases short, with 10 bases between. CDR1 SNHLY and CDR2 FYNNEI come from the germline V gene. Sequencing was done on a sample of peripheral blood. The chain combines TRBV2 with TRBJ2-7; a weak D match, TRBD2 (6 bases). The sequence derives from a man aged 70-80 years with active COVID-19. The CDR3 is CASNGGTSYEQYF. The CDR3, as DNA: TGTGCCAGCAATGGCGGGACCTCCTACGAGCAGTACTTC.